This TCR beta chain emerged from a study of PD-L1 blockade in urothelial cancer. V shed 2 bases and J shed 2 bases, with 9 bases lying between them. Germline values: CDR1 WSHSY, CDR2 SAAADI. This CDR3 contains 14 residues. Sequencing was performed with immunoSEQ multiplex PCR; in TCRdb, only in-frame clones are kept and a portion is missing. Altogether around 92,000 clones are present, around 89% being singletons, with the ten largest covering 0.97%. The time point denotes: pretreatment peripheral blood. This clone was seen only once. This rearrangement joins TRBV10-2 to TRBJ1-2; no clear D. Sample: PBMCs, taken around atezolizumab (anti-PD-L1) treatment. The sequence derives from an elderly woman with urothelial cancer. The CDR3 loop reads CASSERKLNYGYTF. CDR3 sequence (DNA): TGCGCCAGCAGTGAGAGGAAACTAAACTATGGCTACACCTTC.